This T cell receptor (beta chain) was recovered during a study of beta chain features in type 1 diabetes. Study-level points and caveats: For Type 1 diabetes patients, all four CD4+ subsets carried TCRB CDR3s that were moderately but significantly shorter.

CDR3 length: 16 amino acids. Germline V gene data show CDR1 as MGHRA and CDR2 as YSYEKL. Trimming removed 0 bases from V and 5 bases from J; junction bases left unmatched: 3. Since all of the isolated RNA was reverse transcribed, expressed TCRB transcripts were what got sequenced. The repertoire was sequenced with immunoSEQ multiplex PCR; TCRdb's copy has only in-frame clones and lacks some. The table lists some 240,000 clones, 16% of them singletons. As concerns this clone: The antigen is unknown.

This clonotype was obtained from a man under 40 with type 1 diabetes. The sample comprised naive CD4+ T cells from blood. The chain combines TRBV4-1 with TRBJ2-3; 12 nucleotides align to TRBD2. CDR3 in amino acids: CASSQEPSGRGDTQYF. The CDR3 DNA reads TGCGCCAGCAGCCAAGAACCTAGCGGGAGGGGAGATACGCAGTATTTT.